Reported below is one T cell receptor beta chain. The data were obtained in a study of blood T cell repertoires in COVID-19. Looking at the study overall: COVID-19 samples, acute and convalescent, were from the United States, Italy and Spain. The analysed material was cDNA or gDNA that came from T cells, B-cell-depleted T cells, or PBMCs.

Deletions cut 0 bases from V and 6 bases from J, with 10 bases between. In germline, CDR1 is LGHDT, CDR2 YNNKEL (reference sequence). CDR3 size: 14 residues. In the source study's methods: Nucleated cell counts were estimated from reference gene primer amplification. This table comes from immunoSEQ multiplex PCR, and its TCRdb copy is limited to in-frame clones, with some not included. V, J and clone size derive from that table, while D and trimming were established from the DNA sequence. Altogether some 220,000 clones are present, roughly 86% being singletons, with the ten largest covering 4%. The chain links TRBV3-1 (or the pseudogene TRBV3-2) to TRBJ2-3; D is ambiguous. Sequenced material: peripheral blood. The source of this sequence is a man in his fifties or sixties with acute or convalescent COVID-19. The CDR3 protein is CASSQERGLDTQYF. CDR3 DNA sequence: TGTGCCAGCAGCCAAGAACGAGGTTTGGATACGCAGTATTTT.